The rows below give T cell receptor beta chains drawn from one sample of a study of molecular identifiers for immune sequencing clone quantification. TCRdb fed the PCR reads into MiXCR, producing one record per CDR3 protein. This sample carries over 85,000 distinct CDR3 sequences, 30% to 45% of them seen once, and the ten largest clones take less than 10%. The sequenced material came from naive CD8+ T cells from blood, with Jurkat cell RNA spiked in. Receptor source: a human donor in good health. Some libraries in this study had Jurkat cell RNA spiked in. Both conserved end residues are part of each CDR3.

j_gene	v_gene	CDR3aa
TRBJ2-3	TRBV6-2/TRBV6-3	CASSYRSGLVDTQYF
TRBJ1-4	TRBV5-6	CASSYGTGDEKLFF
TRBJ1-5	TRBV6-2/TRBV6-3	CASSHRTVLDQPQHF
TRBJ2-5	TRBV4-2	CASSPIAGRAQYF
TRBJ2-3	TRBV5-3	CASMGQELDTQYF
TRBJ2-3	TRBV29-1	CSVEVWGMYTQYF
TRBJ1-1	TRBV6-5	CASSWGQEYTEAFF
TRBJ2-3	TRBV7-8	CASSPWEGSDTDTQYF
TRBJ2-6	TRBV5-6	CASSLGVFSGANVLTF
TRBJ1-2	TRBV20-1	CSASDRASVYGYTF
TRBJ2-7	TRBV5-6	CASNPQGYSYEQYF